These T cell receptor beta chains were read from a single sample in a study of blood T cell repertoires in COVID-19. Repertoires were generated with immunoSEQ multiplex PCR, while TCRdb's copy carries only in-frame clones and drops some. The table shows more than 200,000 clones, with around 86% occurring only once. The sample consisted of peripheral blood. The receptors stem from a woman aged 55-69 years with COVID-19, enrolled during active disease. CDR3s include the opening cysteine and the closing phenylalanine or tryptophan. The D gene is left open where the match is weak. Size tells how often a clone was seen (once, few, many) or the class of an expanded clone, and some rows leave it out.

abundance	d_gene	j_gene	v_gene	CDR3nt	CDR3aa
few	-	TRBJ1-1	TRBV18	TGTGCCAGCTCACCATTAAATACTGAAGCTTTCTTT	CASSPLNTEAFF
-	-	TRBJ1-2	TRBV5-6	TGTGCCAGCAGCTTGGCCGAGTTTGGCTACACCTTC	CASSLAEFGYTF
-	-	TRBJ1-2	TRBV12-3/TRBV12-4	TGTGCCAGCAGTCTCAACTATGGCTACACCTTC	CASSLNYGYTF
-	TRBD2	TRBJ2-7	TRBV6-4	TGTGCCAGCAGCCTTAGCGGGGAGACCTACGAGCAGTACTTC	CASSLSGETYEQYF
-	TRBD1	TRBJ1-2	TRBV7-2	TGTGCCAGCAGCTTAGTGGGACAGGGGGATGGCTACACCTTC	CASSLVGQGDGYTF
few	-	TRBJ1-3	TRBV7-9	TGTGCCAGCAGCTCCTCAGGGTACTCTGGAAACACCATATATTTT	CASSSSGYSGNTIYF
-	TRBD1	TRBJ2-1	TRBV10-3	TGTGCCATCAGCCAACTGACAGGGCGTAATGAGCAGTTCTTC	CAISQLTGRNEQFF
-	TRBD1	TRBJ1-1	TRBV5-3	TGTGCCTCCCACTTCCGGGACAGGGGGCGGCGAGGTTACACTGAAGCTTTCTTT	CASHFRDRGRRGYTEAFF
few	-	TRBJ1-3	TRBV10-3	TGTGCCATCAGCCTAACGGACCTCAGGGAAGGAAACACCATATATTTT	CAISLTDLREGNTIYF
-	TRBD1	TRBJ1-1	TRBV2	TGTGCCGGAGGACAGGGAGCTATGAACACTGAAGCTTTCTTT	CAGGQGAMNTEAFF
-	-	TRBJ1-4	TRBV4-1	TGCGCCAGCAGCCAAGATCGGTGGGGGGGAAAGGAAAAACTGTTTTTT	CASSQDRWGGKEKLFF
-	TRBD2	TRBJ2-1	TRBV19	TGTGCAAGTAGTATTAGCGGGAGGTACAATGAGCAGTTCTTC	CASSISGRYNEQFF
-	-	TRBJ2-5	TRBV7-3	TGTGCCAGCAGCACCCAGACATACCAAGAGACCCAGTACTTC	CASSTQTYQETQYF
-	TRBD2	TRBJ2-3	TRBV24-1	TGTGCCACCAGTGAGTCTAGCGGCCTAGCAGATACGCAGTATTTT	CATSESSGLADTQYF
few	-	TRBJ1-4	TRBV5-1	TGCGCCAGCAGCTTGTCGCGGGGTGATGAAAAACTGTTTTTT	CASSLSRGDEKLFF
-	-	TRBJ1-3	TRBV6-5	TGTGCCAGCAGTCAGGGAAACACCATATATTTT	CASSQGNTIYF
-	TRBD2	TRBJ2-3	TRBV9	TGTGCCAGCAGCGTATCAGGACTAGCTTATCACACAGATACGCAGTATTTT	CASSVSGLAYHTDTQYF
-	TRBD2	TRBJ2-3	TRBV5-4	TGTGCCAGCAGCTCCCAGACTAGCGGACACACAGATACGCAGTATTTT	CASSSQTSGHTDTQYF
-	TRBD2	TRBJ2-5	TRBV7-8	TGTGCCAGCAGCTCCCGCAGCGGGAGGGCCGCAGAGACCCAGTACTTC	CASSSRSGRAAETQYF
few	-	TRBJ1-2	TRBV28	TGTGCCAGCAGTTTAGTAGGGACAACCTCTGCTAACTATGGCTACACCTTC	CASSLVGTTSANYGYTF
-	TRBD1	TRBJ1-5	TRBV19	TGTGCCAGTAGTAGACGGACAGGCCCTAATCAGCCCCAGCATTTT	CASSRRTGPNQPQHF
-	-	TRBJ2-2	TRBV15	TGTGCCACCAGCAGAGATGCGAGAGTTTCTACCGGGGAGCTGTTTTTT	CATSRDARVSTGELFF
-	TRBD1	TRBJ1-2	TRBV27	TGTGCCAGCAGTTTGACAGGGGGATATGGCTACACCTTC	CASSLTGGYGYTF
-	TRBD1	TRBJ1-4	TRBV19	TGTGCCAGTAGCCCTGGGACAGGATTAGGAGAAAAACTGTTTTTT	CASSPGTGLGEKLFF
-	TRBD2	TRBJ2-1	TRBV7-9	TGTGCCAGCAGCCGAACTAGCGGATCCTACAATGAGCAGTTCTTC	CASSRTSGSYNEQFF
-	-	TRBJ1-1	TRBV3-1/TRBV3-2	TGTGCCAGCAGCCCTCGGGGGAATGTTGTTGGAACTGAAGCTTTCTTT	CASSPRGNVVGTEAFF
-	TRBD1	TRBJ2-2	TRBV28	TGTGCCAGCAGTTGGAAAGACAGGGGGCGCACCGGGGAGCTGTTTTTT	CASSWKDRGRTGELFF
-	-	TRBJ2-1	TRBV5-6	TGTGCCAGCAGCCAGACAGGTGGGGATGAGCAGTTCTTC	CASSQTGGDEQFF
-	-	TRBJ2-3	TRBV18	TGTGCCAGCTCACAGATAGCGGCCACGGTGGATTTT	CASSQIAATVDF
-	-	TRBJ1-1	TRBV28	TGTGCCAGCAGATTAGCTGGAGCGCTGAACACTGAAGCTTTCTTT	CASRLAGALNTEAFF